The clone carrying this T cell receptor beta chain was detected a few times. No antigen is known for it. These data come from a study of early T cells in non-severe SARS-CoV-2 infection. Study-wide findings and caveats: Clonotype matching in VDJdb favored anti-spike CD8 responses and did not capture private and CD4 specificities.

This CDR3 has 12 residues. V was cut by 5 bases and J by 4 bases, with 11 bases left in between. The germline CDR1 and CDR2 sequences are SQVTM and ANQGSEA. TCRdb re-analysed the 5' RACE reads in MiXCR, keeping a single row per CDR3 protein. The sample includes roughly 70,000 distinct CDR3 sequences, 20% to 25% of them seen just once. This sequence joins TRBV29-1 and TRBJ1-1, with D unclear. The sample here was whole blood, taken at baseline. The receptor was derived from an adult who was a healthcare worker with PCR-confirmed SARS-CoV-2 infection or an uninfected control (not recorded which). For the CDR3, the DNA is TGCAGCGTTCTGGGTGGAGGCACTGAAGCTTTCTTT. Its translation: CSVLGGGTEAFF.